This T cell receptor beta chain stems from a study of T cells after posttransplantation cyclophosphamide. Assay: immunoSEQ multiplex PCR; the TCRdb copy retains only in-frame clones and omits some. Seen here are roughly 16,000 clones, 75% to 90% observed once, and the top ten hold under 30%. Germline CDR1 is LNHDA and CDR2 is SQIVND (reference sequence). This CDR3 region has 15 residues. V lost 6 bases and J lost 1; bases outside the gene matches: 0. This clone is deemed medium-sized. Its specificity is unknown. Sampled 1 year posttransplant, controls received myeloablative marrow transplants, methotrexate and a calcineurin inhibitor. Study results and limitations: TRB clonality was highly associated with recipient CMV seropositivity and reactivation. Tissue-infiltrating T cells from skin or gut overlapped little with blood T cells.

Source: PBMCs, taken after allogeneic stem cell transplant with calcineurin inhibitor and methotrexate. The chain is built from TRBV19 and TRBJ2-6; 10 bases align to TRBD1. This TCR was recovered from a female patient aged 18-30 years who received an allogeneic stem cell transplant from an unrelated donor, was CMV-positive, and had acute and chronic GVHD. Some of these T cells may belong to the graft donor. CDR3 in amino acids: CASRGQGSGANVLTF. In DNA, the CDR3 is TGTGCCAGTAGGGGACAGGGGTCTGGGGCCAACGTCCTGACTTTC.